Below are 6 T cell receptor beta chains sequenced from a single sample in a study of blood T cell repertoires in COVID-19. Measured with immunoSEQ multiplex PCR; TCRdb has only the in-frame clones, and not every one. Found here are some 330,000 clones, about 90% of them singletons; the top ten hold around 1.9%. Sequencing was done on a sample of peripheral blood. These receptor sequences come from a woman in her twenties or thirties with COVID-19, enrolled during active disease.

This chain joins TRBV3-1 (or the pseudogene TRBV3-2) and TRBJ1-5, with 8 bases lining up with TRBD1. Germline lookup yields CDR1 LGHDT and CDR2 YNNKEL (reference sequence). V lost 4 bases and J lost 4; bases outside the gene matches: 6. The length of the CDR3 is 15 residues. DNA of the CDR3: TGTGCCAGCAGCCCGGGGACAGGAGGGAATCAGCCCCAGCATTTT. This translates into CASSPGTGGNQPQHF.

The V gene is TRBV6-5, the J gene TRBJ2-2; weak D call: TRBD1 (5 bases). This CDR3 contains 15 residues. Per germline, CDR1 MNHEY and CDR2 SVGAGI. V lost 4 bases and J lost 4, with 13 bases in between. Written as DNA, the CDR3 is TGTGCCAGCAGTTCCCCCGCAGGGCCCACCGGGGAGCTGTTTTTT. Protein product: CASSSPAGPTGELFF.

The genes are TRBV4-2 and TRBJ2-1; a possible D gene is TRBD2 (7 bases). Germline V gene data show CDR1 as LGHNA and CDR2 as YNFKEQ. The V and J ends lost 0 bases and 2 bases respectively, with 11 bases between them. The CDR3 spans 16 residues. CDR3 residues: CASSQERGGTYNEQFF. DNA of the CDR3: TGTGCCAGCAGCCAAGAGAGGGGGGGGACCTACAATGAGCAGTTCTTC.

The CDR3 sequence: CASSPLGGRSTEAFF. CDR3 sequence (DNA): TGTGCCAGCAGCCCTCTCGGGGGGCGAAGCACTGAAGCTTTCTTT. The chain is built from TRBV9 and TRBJ1-1, with D perhaps matching TRBD1 (6 bases). Germline CDR1 SGDLS, CDR2 YYNGEE. V was pared by 4 bases and J by 4 bases, with 17 bases between. CDR3 length equals 15 residues. The variable domain in full, with the rest retrieved from reference TRBV9 and TRBJ1-1, is DSGVTQTPKHLITATGQRVTLRCSPRSGDLSVYWYQQSLDQGLQFLIQYYNGEERAKGNILERFSAQQFPDLHSELNLSSLELGDSALYFCASSPLGGRSTEAFFGQGTRLTVV.

The J gene is TRBJ1-6, the V gene TRBV5-1, with 7 nucleotides matching TRBD1. V lost 3 bases, J lost 7 bases, and 7 bases stayed unmatched. The CDR3 has 15 residues. CDR1 SGHRS and CDR2 YFSETQ come from the germline V gene. CDR3 amino acids: CASSSAQGKNSPLHF. CDR3 nucleotide sequence: TGCGCCAGCAGCTCAGCACAGGGGAAGAATTCACCCCTCCACTTT.

The V and J genes are TRBV11-3 and TRBJ2-5; the D gene is possibly TRBD2 (5 bases). CDR1 and CDR2 (germline): SGHNT, YENEEA. Between the trimmed V and J ends, which lost 6 bases and 2 bases, there was a span of 10 bases. The CDR3 length is 13 residues. The CDR3 protein is CASSFGLQETQYF. The CDR3 region has the DNA TGTGCCAGCAGTTTCGGACTTCAAGAGACCCAGTACTTC.